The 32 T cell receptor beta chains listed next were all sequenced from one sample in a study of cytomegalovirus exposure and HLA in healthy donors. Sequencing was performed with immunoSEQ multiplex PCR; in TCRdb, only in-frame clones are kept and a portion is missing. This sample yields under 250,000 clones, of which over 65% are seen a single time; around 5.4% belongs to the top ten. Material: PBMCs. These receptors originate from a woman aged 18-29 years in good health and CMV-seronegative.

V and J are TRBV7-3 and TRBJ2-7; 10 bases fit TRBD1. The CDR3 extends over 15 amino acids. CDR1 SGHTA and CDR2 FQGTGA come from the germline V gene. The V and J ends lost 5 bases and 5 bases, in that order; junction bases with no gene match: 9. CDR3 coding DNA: TGTGCCAGCAGCCTCTCCCGGGACAGGGGCCACGAGCAGTACTTC. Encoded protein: CASSLSRDRGHEQYF.

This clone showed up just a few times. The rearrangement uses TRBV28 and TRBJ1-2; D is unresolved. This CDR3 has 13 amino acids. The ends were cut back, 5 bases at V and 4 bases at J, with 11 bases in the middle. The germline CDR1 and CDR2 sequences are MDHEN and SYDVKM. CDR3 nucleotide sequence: TGTGCCAGCAGTAAGACGGGAGCCTATGGCTACACCTTC. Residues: CASSKTGAYGYTF.

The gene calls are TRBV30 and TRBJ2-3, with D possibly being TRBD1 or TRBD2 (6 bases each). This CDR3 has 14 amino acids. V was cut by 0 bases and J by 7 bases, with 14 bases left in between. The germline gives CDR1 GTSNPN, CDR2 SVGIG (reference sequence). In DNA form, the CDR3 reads TGTGCCTGGAGTGTTGGGGGGCGGACGAATACGCAGTATTTT. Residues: CAWSVGGRTNTQYF.

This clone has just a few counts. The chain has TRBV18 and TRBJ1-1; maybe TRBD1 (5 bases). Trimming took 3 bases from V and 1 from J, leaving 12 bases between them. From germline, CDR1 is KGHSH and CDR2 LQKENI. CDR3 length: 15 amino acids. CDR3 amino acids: CASSPTGLQNTEAFF. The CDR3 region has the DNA TGTGCCAGCTCACCGACGGGACTTCAGAACACTGAAGCTTTCTTT.

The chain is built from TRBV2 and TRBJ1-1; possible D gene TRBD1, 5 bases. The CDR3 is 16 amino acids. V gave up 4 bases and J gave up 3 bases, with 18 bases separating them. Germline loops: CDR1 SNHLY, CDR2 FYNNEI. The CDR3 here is CASSGTNSKPYTEAFF. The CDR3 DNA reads TGTGCCAGCAGTGGGACAAATTCCAAACCCTACACTGAAGCTTTCTTT.

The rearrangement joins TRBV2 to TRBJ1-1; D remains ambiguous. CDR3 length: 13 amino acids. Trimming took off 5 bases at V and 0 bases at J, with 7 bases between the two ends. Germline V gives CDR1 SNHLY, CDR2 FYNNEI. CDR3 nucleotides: TGTGCCAGCAGTTGGACGGTGAACACTGAAGCTTTCTTT. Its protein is CASSWTVNTEAFF.

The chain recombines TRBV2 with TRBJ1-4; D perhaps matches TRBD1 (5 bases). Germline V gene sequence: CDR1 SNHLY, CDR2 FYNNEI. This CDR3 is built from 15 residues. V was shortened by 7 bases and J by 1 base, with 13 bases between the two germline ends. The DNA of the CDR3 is TGTGCCAGCATCAAGCAGGGTTTAACTAATGAAAAACTGTTTTTT. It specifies CASIKQGLTNEKLFF.

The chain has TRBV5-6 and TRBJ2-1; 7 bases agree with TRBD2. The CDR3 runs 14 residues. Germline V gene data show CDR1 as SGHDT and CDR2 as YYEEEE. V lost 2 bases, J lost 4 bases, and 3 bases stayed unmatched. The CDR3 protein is CASSFGRGYNEQFF. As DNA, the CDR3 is TGTGCCAGCAGCTTCGGGCGGGGGTACAATGAGCAGTTCTTC.

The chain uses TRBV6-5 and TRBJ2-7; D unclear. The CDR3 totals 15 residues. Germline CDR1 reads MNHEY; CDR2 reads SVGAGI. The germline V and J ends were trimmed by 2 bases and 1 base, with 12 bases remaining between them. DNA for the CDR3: TGTGCCAGCAGTTACGACAAGGTACAGTCCTACGAGCAGTACTTC. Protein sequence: CASSYDKVQSYEQYF.

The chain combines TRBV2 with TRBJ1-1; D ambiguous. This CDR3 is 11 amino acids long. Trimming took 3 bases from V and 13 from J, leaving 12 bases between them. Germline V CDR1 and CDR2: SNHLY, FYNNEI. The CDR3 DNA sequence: TGTGCCAGCAGTGAGATCCGCAAAGGTTTCTTT. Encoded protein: CASSEIRKGFF.

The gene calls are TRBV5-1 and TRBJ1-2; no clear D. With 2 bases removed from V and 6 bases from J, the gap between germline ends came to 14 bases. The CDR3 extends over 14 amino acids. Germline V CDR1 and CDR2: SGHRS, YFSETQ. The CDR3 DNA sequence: TGCGCCAGCAGCTTACCCCCTGGGGAGGATGGCTACACCTTC. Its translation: CASSLPPGEDGYTF.

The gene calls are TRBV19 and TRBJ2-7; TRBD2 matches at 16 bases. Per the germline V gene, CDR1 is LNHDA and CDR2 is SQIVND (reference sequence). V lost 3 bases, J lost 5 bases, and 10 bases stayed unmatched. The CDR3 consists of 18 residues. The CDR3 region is CASSIQGLAGGPRNEQYF. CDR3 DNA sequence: TGTGCCAGTAGTATTCAGGGACTAGCGGGAGGGCCTCGGAACGAGCAGTACTTC.

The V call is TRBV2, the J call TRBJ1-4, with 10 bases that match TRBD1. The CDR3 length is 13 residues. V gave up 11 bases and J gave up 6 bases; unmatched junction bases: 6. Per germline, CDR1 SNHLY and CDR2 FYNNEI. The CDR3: CAVPGTGDEKLFF. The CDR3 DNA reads TGTGCCGTTCCCGGGACAGGGGATGAAAAACTGTTTTTT.

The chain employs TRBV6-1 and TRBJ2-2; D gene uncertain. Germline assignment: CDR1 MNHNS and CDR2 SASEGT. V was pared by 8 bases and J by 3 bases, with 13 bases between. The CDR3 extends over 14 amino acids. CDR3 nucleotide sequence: TGTGCCAGCGTGAGTAGGGTGTACACCGGGGAGCTGTTTTTT. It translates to CASVSRVYTGELFF.

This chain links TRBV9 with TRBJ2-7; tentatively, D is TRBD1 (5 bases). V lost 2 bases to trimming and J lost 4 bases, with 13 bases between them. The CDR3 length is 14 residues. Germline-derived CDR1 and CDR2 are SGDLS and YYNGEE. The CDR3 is CASSVGQSAYEQYF. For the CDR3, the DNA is TGTGCCAGCAGCGTCGGACAAAGCGCATACGAGCAGTACTTC.

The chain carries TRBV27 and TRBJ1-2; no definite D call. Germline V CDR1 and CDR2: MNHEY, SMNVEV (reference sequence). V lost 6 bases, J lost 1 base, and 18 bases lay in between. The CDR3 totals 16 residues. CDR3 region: CASSIRSMPLNYGYTF. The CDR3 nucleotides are TGTGCCAGCAGCATCCGGTCTATGCCTCTTAACTATGGCTACACCTTC.

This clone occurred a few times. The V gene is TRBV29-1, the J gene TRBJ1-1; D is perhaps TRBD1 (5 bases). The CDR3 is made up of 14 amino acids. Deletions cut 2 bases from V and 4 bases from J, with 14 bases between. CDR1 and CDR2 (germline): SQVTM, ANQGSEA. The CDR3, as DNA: TGCAGCGTTGAACCCAGGGTGGGCGGCACTGAAGCTTTCTTT. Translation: CSVEPRVGGTEAFF. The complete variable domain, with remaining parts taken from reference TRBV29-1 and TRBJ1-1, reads SAVISQKPSRDICQRGTSLTIQCQVDSQVTMMFWYRQQPGQSLTLIATANQGSEATYESGFVIDKFPISRPNLTFSTLTVSNMSPEDSSIYLCSVEPRVGGTEAFFGQGTRLTVV.

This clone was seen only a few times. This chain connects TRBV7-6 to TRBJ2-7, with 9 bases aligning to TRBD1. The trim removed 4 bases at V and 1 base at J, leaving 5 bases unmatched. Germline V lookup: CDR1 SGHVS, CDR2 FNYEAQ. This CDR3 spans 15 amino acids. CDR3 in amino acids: CASSSRQGVSYEQYF. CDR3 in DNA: TGTGCCAGCAGCTCACGACAGGGGGTGTCCTACGAGCAGTACTTC.

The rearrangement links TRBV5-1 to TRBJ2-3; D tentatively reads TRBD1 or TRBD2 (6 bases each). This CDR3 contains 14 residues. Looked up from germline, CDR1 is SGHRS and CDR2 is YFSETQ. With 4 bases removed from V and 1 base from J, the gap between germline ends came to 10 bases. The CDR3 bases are TGCGCCAGCAGCGCGGGACAACGCACAGATACGCAGTATTTT. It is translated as CASSAGQRTDTQYF.

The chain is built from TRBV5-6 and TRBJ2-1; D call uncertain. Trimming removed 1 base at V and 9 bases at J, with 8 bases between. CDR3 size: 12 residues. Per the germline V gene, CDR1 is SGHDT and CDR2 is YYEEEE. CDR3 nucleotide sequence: TGTGCCAGCAGCTTGAGGCGAGGTGAGCAGTTCTTC. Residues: CASSLRRGEQFF.

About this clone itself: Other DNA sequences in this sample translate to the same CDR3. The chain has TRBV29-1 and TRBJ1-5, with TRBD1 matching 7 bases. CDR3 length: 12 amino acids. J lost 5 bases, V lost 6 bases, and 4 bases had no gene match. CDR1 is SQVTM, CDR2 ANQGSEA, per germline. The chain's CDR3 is CSVRQGDQPQHF. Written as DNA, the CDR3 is TGCAGCGTACGACAGGGCGATCAGCCCCAGCATTTT.

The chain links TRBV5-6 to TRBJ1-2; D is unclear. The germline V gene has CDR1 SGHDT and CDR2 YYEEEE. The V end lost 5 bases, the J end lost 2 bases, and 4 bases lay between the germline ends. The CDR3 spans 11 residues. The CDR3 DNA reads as TGTGCCAGCAGAGGGAACTATGGCTACACCTTC. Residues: CASRGNYGYTF. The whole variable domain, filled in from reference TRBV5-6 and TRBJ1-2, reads DAGVTQSPTHLIKTRGQQVTLRCSPKSGHDTVSWYQQALGQGPQFIFQYYEEEERQRGNFPDRFSGHQFPNYSSELNVNALLLGDSALYLCASRGNYGYTFGSGTRLTVV.

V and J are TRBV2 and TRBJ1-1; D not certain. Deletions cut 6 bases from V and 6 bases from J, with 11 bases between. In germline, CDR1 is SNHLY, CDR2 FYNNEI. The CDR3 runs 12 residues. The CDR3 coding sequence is TGTGCCAGCAGATATGACCGGGCTGAAGCTTTCTTT. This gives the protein CASRYDRAEAFF.

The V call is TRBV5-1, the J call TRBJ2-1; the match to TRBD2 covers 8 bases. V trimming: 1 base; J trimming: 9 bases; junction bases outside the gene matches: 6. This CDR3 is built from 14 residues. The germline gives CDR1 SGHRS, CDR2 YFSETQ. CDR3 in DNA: TGCGCCAGCAGCTTGACGAAGCGGGAGACTGAGCAGTTCTTC. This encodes CASSLTKRETEQFF.

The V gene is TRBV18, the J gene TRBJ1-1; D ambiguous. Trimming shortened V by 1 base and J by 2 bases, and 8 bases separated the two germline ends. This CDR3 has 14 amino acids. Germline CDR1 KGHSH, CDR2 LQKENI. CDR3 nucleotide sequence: TGTGCCAGCTCACCACAATTGCTAAACACTGAAGCTTTCTTT. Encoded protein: CASSPQLLNTEAFF.

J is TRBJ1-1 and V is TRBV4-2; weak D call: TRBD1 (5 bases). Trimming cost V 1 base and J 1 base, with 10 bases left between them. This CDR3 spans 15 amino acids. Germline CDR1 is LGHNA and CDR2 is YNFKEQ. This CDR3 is CASSQAGRANTEAFF. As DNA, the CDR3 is TGTGCCAGCAGCCAAGCAGGCAGGGCGAACACTGAAGCTTTCTTT.

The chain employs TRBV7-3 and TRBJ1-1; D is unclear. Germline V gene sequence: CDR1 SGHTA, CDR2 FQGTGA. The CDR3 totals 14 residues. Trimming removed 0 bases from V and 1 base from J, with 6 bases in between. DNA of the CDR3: TGTGCCAGCAGCTTAACGGCAGGGAACACTGAAGCTTTCTTT. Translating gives CASSLTAGNTEAFF.

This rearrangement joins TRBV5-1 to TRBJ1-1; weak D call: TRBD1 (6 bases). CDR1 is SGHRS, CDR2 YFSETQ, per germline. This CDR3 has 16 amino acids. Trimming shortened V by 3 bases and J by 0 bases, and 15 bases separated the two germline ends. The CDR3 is CASSSAAGQLNTEAFF. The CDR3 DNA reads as TGCGCCAGCAGCTCCGCCGCCGGACAGTTGAACACTGAAGCTTTCTTT. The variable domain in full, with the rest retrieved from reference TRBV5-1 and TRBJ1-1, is KAGVTQTPRYLIKTRGQQVTLSCSPISGHRSVSWYQQTPGQGLQFLFEYFSETQRNKGNFPGRFSGRQFSNSRSEMNVSTLELGDSALYLCASSSAAGQLNTEAFFGQGTRLTVV.

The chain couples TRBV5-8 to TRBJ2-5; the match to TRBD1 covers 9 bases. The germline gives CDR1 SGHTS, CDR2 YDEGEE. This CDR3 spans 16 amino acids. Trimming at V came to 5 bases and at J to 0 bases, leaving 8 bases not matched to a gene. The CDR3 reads CASSRDRAHYQETQYF. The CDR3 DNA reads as TGTGCCAGCAGTCGGGACAGGGCACACTACCAAGAGACCCAGTACTTC.

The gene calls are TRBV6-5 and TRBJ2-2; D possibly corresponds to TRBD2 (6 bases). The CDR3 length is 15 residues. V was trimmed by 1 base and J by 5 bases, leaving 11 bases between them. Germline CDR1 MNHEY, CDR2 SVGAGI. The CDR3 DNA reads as TGTGCCAGCAGTTACTTGTCCGCGGGGACCGGGGAGCTGTTTTTT. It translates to CASSYLSAGTGELFF.

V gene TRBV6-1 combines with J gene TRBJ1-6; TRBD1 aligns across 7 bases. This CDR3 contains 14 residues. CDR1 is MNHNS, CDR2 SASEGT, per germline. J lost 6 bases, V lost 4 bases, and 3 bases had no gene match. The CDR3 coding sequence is TGTGCCAGCAGTGGGGGGGACAGTAATTCACCCCTCCACTTT. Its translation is CASSGGDSNSPLHF.

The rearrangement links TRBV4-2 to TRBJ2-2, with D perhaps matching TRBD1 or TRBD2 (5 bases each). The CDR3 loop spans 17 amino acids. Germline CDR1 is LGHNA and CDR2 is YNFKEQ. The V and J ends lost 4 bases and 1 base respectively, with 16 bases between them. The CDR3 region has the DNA TGTGCCAGCAGCCGTCGATCAAGCGGACAGAACACCGGGGAGCTGTTTTTT. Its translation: CASSRRSSGQNTGELFF.